Below are 9 T cell receptor beta chains sequenced from a single sample in a study of CD8 T cells in Susac syndrome. Random hexamers were used to reverse transcribe the RNA input (about 0.45 to 1 ug). MiXCR, run by TCRdb on the immunoSEQ multiplex PCR reads, gives a single entry per CDR3 protein. Among roughly 100,000 distinct CDR3 sequences listed, roughly 95% were seen once. The sequencing sample was made of CD8+ T cells from PBMCs. Receptor source: a human donor with Susac syndrome.

This clonotype has more than one count but fewer than ten. The rearrangement links TRBV7-8 to TRBJ2-4; D remains ambiguous. The CDR3 loop spans 11 amino acids. Per germline, CDR1 SGHVS and CDR2 FQNEAQ. Between the trimmed V and J ends, which lost 5 bases and 9 bases, there was a span of 8 bases. The CDR3 loop is CASSILGIQYF. CDR3 DNA: TGTGCCAGCAGCATCCTCGGCATTCAGTACTTC.

The chain uses TRBV29-1 and TRBJ1-6, with unresolved D. This CDR3 contains 14 residues. Trimming left V 3 bases short and J 5 bases short, with 11 bases between. Looked up from germline, CDR1 is SQVTM and CDR2 is ANQGSEA. The CDR3 DNA sequence: TGCAGCGTTGAGGGGTTAGGGAATAATTCACCCCTCCACTTT. This encodes CSVEGLGNNSPLHF.

The table lists this clonotype with a count of one. The V and J genes are TRBV7-2 and TRBJ2-2, with D unclear. Trimming pared 1 base from V and 2 bases from J, leaving 8 bases between. Germline assignment: CDR1 SGHTA and CDR2 FQGNSA. This CDR3 contains 15 residues. CDR3 in amino acids: CASSLVSDNTGELFF. The DNA of the CDR3 is TGTGCCAGCAGCTTAGTTTCGGACAACACCGGGGAGCTGTTTTTT.

The V call is TRBV5-1, the J call TRBJ1-4, with TRBD1 as a possible D gene (6 bases). The CDR3 loop spans 15 amino acids. Between the trimmed V and J ends, which lost 3 bases and 2 bases, there was a span of 11 bases. Germline CDR1 is SGHRS and CDR2 is YFSETQ. The CDR3, as DNA: TGCGCCAGCAGCTCCGGGACAACTACTAATGAAAAACTGTTTTTT. This codes for CASSSGTTTNEKLFF.

The V call is TRBV11-2, the J call TRBJ2-3, with no clear D. Trimming left V 0 bases short and J 2 bases short, with 6 bases between. Per the germline V gene, CDR1 is SGHAT and CDR2 is FQNNGV. The CDR3 length is 14 residues. The CDR3 region is CASSLEADTDTQYF. In DNA form, the CDR3 reads TGTGCCAGCAGCTTAGAGGCAGACACAGATACGCAGTATTTT.

The V call is TRBV29-1, the J call TRBJ2-5; D might be TRBD2 (6 bases). Trimming left V 4 bases short and J 7 bases short, with 19 bases between. This CDR3 comprises 14 residues. The V gene's germline CDR1 is SQVTM and CDR2 ANQGSEA. CDR3 in DNA: TGCAGCGTTGTTGGGGGGTCAATGGAGGGGACCCAGTACTTC. The encoded protein is CSVVGGSMEGTQYF.

The chain carries TRBV7-2 and TRBJ1-1; D not resolved. Per the germline V gene, CDR1 is SGHTA and CDR2 is FQGNSA. Trimming removed 4 bases at V and 1 base at J, with 10 bases between. CDR3 length equals 14 residues. The CDR3 coding sequence is TGTGCCAGCAGCTCCGTAGGAGGGAACACTGAAGCTTTCTTT. This translates into CASSSVGGNTEAFF.

The V and J genes are TRBV12-3 or TRBV12-4 and TRBJ1-1; D call uncertain. CDR3 length: 12 amino acids. Deletions cut 7 bases from V and 3 bases from J, with 9 bases between. CDR3 amino acids: CASMMLDTEAFF. CDR3 sequence (DNA): TGTGCCAGCATGATGCTGGACACTGAAGCTTTCTTT.

The chain has TRBV4-1 and TRBJ2-7; D is perhaps TRBD2 (5 bases). CDR3 length: 15 residues. Germline values: CDR1 MGHRA, CDR2 YSYEKL. The V end was cut by 1 base, the J end by 2 bases, with 12 bases between. CDR3 coding DNA: TGCGCCAGCAGCCAAGGGCGGACTGACGCCTACGAGCAGTACTTC. It yields the protein CASSQGRTDAYEQYF.